A selection of T cell receptor beta chains follows, all from one sample in a study of control samples from healthy donors and cancer patients. Assay used: immunoSEQ multiplex PCR; TCRdb lists only in-frame clones, some missing. The table has some 74,000 clones, 94% seen once. The sequencing sample was made of blood. These receptors were obtained from a woman younger than 45 in good health. CDR3s include the opening cysteine and the closing phenylalanine or tryptophan. The D gene is left open where the match is weak. For some rows the clone size is stated as once, few or many, or as a class when expanded; others skip it.

v_call: TRBV6-6; j_call: TRBJ1-5; clone_size: .; d_call: .; cdr3_nt: TGTGCCAGCAGTCTTACCCCAGGGCACAATCAGCCCCAGCATTTT; cdr3_aa: CASSLTPGHNQPQHF
v_call: TRBV18; j_call: TRBJ1-1; clone_size: .; d_call: TRBD1; cdr3_nt: TGTGCCAGCTCACAGGGACAGGGCGTGAACACTGAAGCTTTCTTT; cdr3_aa: CASSQGQGVNTEAFF
v_call: TRBV7-2; j_call: TRBJ1-5; clone_size: .; d_call: .; cdr3_nt: TGTGCCAGCAGCTTAATGTTAGACCCCCCCGTGGCCCAGCATTTT; cdr3_aa: CASSLMLDPPVAQHF
v_call: TRBV11-2; j_call: TRBJ1-6; clone_size: .; d_call: .; cdr3_nt: TGTGCCAGCAGCATGACAACCGGGACCAATAATTCACCCCTCCACTTT; cdr3_aa: CASSMTTGTNNSPLHF
v_call: TRBV7-9; j_call: TRBJ1-5; clone_size: .; d_call: TRBD1; cdr3_nt: TGTGCCAGCAGCGAGACAGGGGTCGGTCAGCCCCAGCATTTT; cdr3_aa: CASSETGVGQPQHF
v_call: TRBV6-8; j_call: TRBJ1-5; clone_size: .; d_call: .; cdr3_nt: TGTGCCAGCAGTTCCAGAAATAGCAATCAGCCCCAGCATTTT; cdr3_aa: CASSSRNSNQPQHF
v_call: TRBV7-9; j_call: TRBJ2-5; clone_size: .; d_call: TRBD2; cdr3_nt: TGTGCCAGCAGCCTAGCGGGGAGGGGGCAAGAGACCCAGTACTTC; cdr3_aa: CASSLAGRGQETQYF
v_call: TRBV5-6; j_call: TRBJ1-5; clone_size: .; d_call: .; cdr3_nt: TGTGCCAGCAGCTTGGGGTATAGCAATCAGCCCCAGCATTTT; cdr3_aa: CASSLGYSNQPQHF
v_call: TRBV3-1/TRBV3-2; j_call: TRBJ1-1; clone_size: .; d_call: .; cdr3_nt: TGTGCCAGCAGCCCCGGGACGTTTTACACTGAAGCTTTCTTT; cdr3_aa: CASSPGTFYTEAFF
v_call: TRBV19; j_call: TRBJ1-6; clone_size: .; d_call: .; cdr3_nt: TGTGCCAGTACCACTGGGGGCTACAATTCACCCCTCCACTTT; cdr3_aa: CASTTGGYNSPLHF
v_call: TRBV29-1; j_call: TRBJ1-1; clone_size: .; d_call: .; cdr3_nt: TGCAGCGGGTTGAACACTGAAGCTTTCTTT; cdr3_aa: CSGLNTEAFF
v_call: TRBV7-8; j_call: TRBJ2-1; clone_size: .; d_call: TRBD2; cdr3_nt: TGTGCCAGCACCGTCCCGGGACTAGCGGGGGGGACATTCAATGAGCAGTTCTTC; cdr3_aa: CASTVPGLAGGTFNEQFF
v_call: TRBV3-1/TRBV3-2; j_call: TRBJ1-2; clone_size: .; d_call: .; cdr3_nt: TGTGCCAGCAGCCAAGAGTGGAGGGAAGTGTGGGACTATGGCTACACCTTC; cdr3_aa: CASSQEWREVWDYGYTF
v_call: TRBV6-5; j_call: TRBJ1-3; clone_size: .; d_call: .; cdr3_nt: TGTGCCAGCAGTTACGCCGGGACTTCTGGAAACACCATATATTTT; cdr3_aa: CASSYAGTSGNTIYF
v_call: TRBV7-2; j_call: TRBJ2-7; clone_size: .; d_call: TRBD1; cdr3_nt: TGTGCCAGCAGCCTTCGCATGGGACAGGGTGTCTACGAGCAGTACTTC; cdr3_aa: CASSLRMGQGVYEQYF
v_call: TRBV6-5; j_call: TRBJ1-4; clone_size: .; d_call: .; cdr3_nt: TGTGCCAGCAGTTTCTATCGGGAGAGTGAAAAACTGTTTTTT; cdr3_aa: CASSFYRESEKLFF
v_call: TRBV29-1; j_call: TRBJ1-4; clone_size: .; d_call: TRBD1; cdr3_nt: TGCAGCGTCGACAGGGAAGGTGCTAATGAAAAACTGTTTTTT; cdr3_aa: CSVDREGANEKLFF
v_call: TRBV11-2; j_call: TRBJ2-6; clone_size: once; d_call: .; cdr3_nt: TGTGCCAGCAGCTTGAGACAGAGCTCTGGGGCCAACGTCCTGACTTTC; cdr3_aa: CASSLRQSSGANVLTF
v_call: TRBV3-1/TRBV3-2; j_call: TRBJ1-5; clone_size: .; d_call: .; cdr3_nt: TGTGCCAGCAGCCAACAGGTAGGGCTAAATCAGCCCCAGCATTTT; cdr3_aa: CASSQQVGLNQPQHF
v_call: TRBV3-1/TRBV3-2; j_call: TRBJ1-4; clone_size: .; d_call: .; cdr3_nt: TGTGCCAGCAGCCAAGTTGCAGGGGTAGAAAAACTGTTTTTT; cdr3_aa: CASSQVAGVEKLFF
v_call: TRBV5-5; j_call: TRBJ2-5; clone_size: .; d_call: .; cdr3_nt: TGTGCCAGCAGCTCGAGGACGGTCCAAGAGACCCAGTACTTC; cdr3_aa: CASSSRTVQETQYF
v_call: TRBV19; j_call: TRBJ1-2; clone_size: .; d_call: .; cdr3_nt: TGTGCCAGTAGTATGGGGGAGACTAACTATGGCTACACCTTC; cdr3_aa: CASSMGETNYGYTF
v_call: TRBV3-1/TRBV3-2; j_call: TRBJ2-1; clone_size: .; d_call: TRBD2; cdr3_nt: TGTGCCAGCAGCCAAGAAGCGGGGCCGGATGAGCAGTTCTTC; cdr3_aa: CASSQEAGPDEQFF
v_call: TRBV10-2; j_call: TRBJ1-4; clone_size: .; d_call: .; cdr3_nt: TGCGCCAGCAGTGAGGACCCCACAGGGCCCACTAATGAAAAACTGTTTTTT; cdr3_aa: CASSEDPTGPTNEKLFF
v_call: TRBV5-1; j_call: TRBJ1-2; clone_size: .; d_call: .; cdr3_nt: TGCGCCAGCAGCTTAGGGGAATCAGGCGGCTACACCTTC; cdr3_aa: CASSLGESGGYTF
v_call: TRBV18; j_call: TRBJ2-1; clone_size: once; d_call: TRBD1; cdr3_nt: TGTGCCAGCTCACCAAGGGACAGGGGGGATGAGCAGTTCTTC; cdr3_aa: CASSPRDRGDEQFF
v_call: TRBV7-8; j_call: TRBJ1-1; clone_size: .; d_call: .; cdr3_nt: TGTGCCAGCAGCTTAACTAGGGGGGGAACTGAAGCTTTCTTT; cdr3_aa: CASSLTRGGTEAFF
v_call: TRBV29-1; j_call: TRBJ2-3; clone_size: .; d_call: .; cdr3_nt: TGCAGCGTTGGAGGAAGGGGGATGACGGGAGATACGCAGTATTTT; cdr3_aa: CSVGGRGMTGDTQYF
v_call: TRBV10-2; j_call: TRBJ1-2; clone_size: .; d_call: .; cdr3_nt: TGCGCCAGCAGTGAGTCAACTTTGGACGGACGCTATGGCTACACCTTC; cdr3_aa: CASSESTLDGRYGYTF
v_call: TRBV19; j_call: TRBJ2-2; clone_size: .; d_call: .; cdr3_nt: TGTGCCAGTCAAGCGGACGGAGGCACCGGGGAGCTGTTTTTT; cdr3_aa: CASQADGGTGELFF
v_call: TRBV5-1; j_call: TRBJ1-1; clone_size: .; d_call: .; cdr3_nt: TGCGCCAGCAGCACGATGGGGCAGCCTGAGACTGAAGCTTTCTTT; cdr3_aa: CASSTMGQPETEAFF